The present T cell receptor beta chain was sequenced within a study of cytomegalovirus exposure and HLA in healthy donors. In the study overall: An early data release held around 80 million unique TCRs from HLA-typed donors. Findings of the study overall: A missense variant in DCLRE1C was later tied to TCR beta V- and J-gene trimming. Earlier findings revealed that most TCR beta V segments proved productive either about 87% or about 30% of the time. It was reported in a later analysis that an Asian-associated ancestry cluster showed fewer N-insertions than the 666-donor mean.

CDR1 and CDR2 from the germline V gene are SGHVS and FQNEAQ. CDR3 length: 15 residues. Trimming removed 4 bases from V and 4 bases from J, with 14 bases in between. Worth noting for this clone: Its target is not known.

Use of 60 Vbeta and 13 Jbeta primers characterized the PCR. Sequenced by immunoSEQ multiplex PCR; TCRdb stores in-frame clones only, minus some. The table includes about 140,000 clones, roughly 77% detected once. The material sequenced was PBMCs. The sequence was collected from a man in his forties or fifties in good health and CMV-seronegative. The rearrangement uses TRBV7-8 and TRBJ1-5; perhaps TRBD1 as D (5 bases). The CDR3: CASSWGDGRNQPQHF. The CDR3 DNA reads as TGTGCCAGCAGCTGGGGGGACGGAAGGAATCAGCCCCAGCATTTT.